A single sample is the source of the 2 T cell receptor beta chains below, sequenced in a study of T cell repertoires in cytomegalovirus infection (dated by TCRdb to the late 2010s). The sample's treatment or condition, from its label and the paper: in vitro stimulation with specific CMV peptide epitopes to enrich CMV-specific T cells. This sample was sequenced with an Illumina HiSeq 1500. In-frame beta chains were kept once TCRdb had trimmed the public reads at Q25 with fastp and called clones with MiXCR. All rows with the same CDR3 protein become a single entry with the most common DNA and genes. This sample lists 700,000 to 950,000 distinct CDR3 sequences; about 31% were detected once. The ten largest clones represent around 12% of the sample. These receptors have no known antigen. The starting material was cultured CD8+ T cells from PBMCs, obtained from culture after CMV antigen stimulation. These receptors were obtained from a human donor in good health (CMV status not recorded). Some clones in this sample may be carry-over from other donors' samples.

The rearrangement joins TRBV5-1 to TRBJ2-5; 7 nucleotides align to TRBD1. Germline trimming cut 3 bases from V and 3 bases from J; bases unmatched to any gene: 5. The CDR3 loop spans 14 amino acids. Germline CDR1 is SGHRS and CDR2 is YFSETQ. CDR3 region: CASSSDRPKETQYF. The CDR3 region has the DNA TGCGCCAGCAGCTCGGACAGGCCCAAAGAGACCCAGTACTTC.

The V gene is TRBV7-9, the J gene TRBJ2-7; tentatively, D is TRBD1 or TRBD2 (5 bases each). The CDR3 contains 12 residues. V was pared by 4 bases and J by 8 bases, with 12 bases between. CDR1 and CDR2 from the germline V gene are SEHNR and FQNEAQ (reference sequence). The CDR3 loop reads CASSSLRDQQYF. CDR3 coding DNA: TGTGCCAGCAGCTCTCTCCGGGACCAGCAGTACTTC. The full variable domain, in which reference TRBV7-9 and TRBJ2-7 provide the parts outside the CDR3, is DTGVSQNPRHKITKRGQNVTFRCDPISEHNRLYWYRQTLGQGPEFLTYFQNEAQLEKSRLLSDRFSAERPKGSFSTLEIQRTEQGDSAMYLCASSSLRDQQYFGPGTRLTVT.